This TCR beta chain was identified during a study of cytomegalovirus exposure and HLA in healthy donors. V lost 0 bases to trimming and J lost 6 bases, with 6 bases between them. Germline CDR1 reads ENHRY; CDR2 reads SYGVKD. The CDR3 loop spans 13 amino acids. The PCR made use of 60 Vbeta and 13 Jbeta primers. Sequenced by immunoSEQ multiplex PCR; TCRdb stores in-frame clones only, minus some. Of 150,000 to 180,000 clones in the sample, approximately 80% were seen once. The receptor was derived from a young man in good health and CMV-seropositive. V gene TRBV10-3 combines with J gene TRBJ1-5, with unresolved D. Sequencing was performed on PBMCs. This CDR3 is CAISESTGQPQHF. CDR3 bases: TGTGCCATCAGTGAGTCGACGGGTCAGCCCCAGCATTTT.